A selection of T cell receptor beta chains follows, all from one sample in a study of regulatory T cells. Measured with immunoSEQ multiplex PCR; TCRdb has only the in-frame clones, and not every one. Of some 6,000 clones in the sample, roughly four fifths were seen once. Sequenced input: CD8+ T cells sorted from blood. All receptors derive from a child aged 10 to 17 with CD3G deficiency. The CDR3 runs from the conserved cysteine through the conserved F or W. D genes are given only for firm matches. A row's size may be missing; if present it is once, few, many or a size class.

cdr3_nt	cdr3_aa	clone_size	d_call	v_call	j_call
TGTGCCAGCAGCGCCGGGACATCGTACCAAGAGACCCAGTACTTC	CASSAGTSYQETQYF	.	.	TRBV7-9	TRBJ2-5
TGCGCCAGCAGCCCAAACACCGGGGAGCTGTTTTTT	CASSPNTGELFF	.	.	TRBV5-1	TRBJ2-2
TGTGCCAGCTCACCAGGGGCAGGTGAGCAGTTCTTC	CASSPGAGEQFF	.	.	TRBV18	TRBJ2-1
TGTGCCAGCAGTCCAGGGACGGGGCAGTACTTC	CASSPGTGQYF	.	.	TRBV6-1	TRBJ2-7
TGTGCCAGTAGTATGCGACCCCTGACTGAGCAGTTCTTC	CASSMRPLTEQFF	.	.	TRBV19	TRBJ2-1
TGTGCCAGCAGCCCGGCTAGCGGGAGCAGAAGCGATGAGCAGTTCTTC	CASSPASGSRSDEQFF	.	TRBD2	TRBV7-9	TRBJ2-1
TGTGCCAGCAGCGCGACAGGGGAGGGGACCCAGTACTTC	CASSATGEGTQYF	.	.	TRBV27	TRBJ2-5
TGTGCCAGCAGTGATTTTGGCAGCGTGAACACTGAAGCTTTCTTT	CASSDFGSVNTEAFF	.	.	TRBV6-1	TRBJ1-1
TGTGCCAGCAGTGCCTTGACCGGCAATCAGCCCCAGCATTTT	CASSALTGNQPQHF	.	.	TRBV28	TRBJ1-5
TGCGCCAGCAGCCAAGAGGAGGGCTACGAGCAGTACTTC	CASSQEEGYEQYF	.	.	TRBV4-1	TRBJ2-7
TGTGCCAGCAGCTTTGGACCCTACGAGCAGTACTTC	CASSFGPYEQYF	.	.	TRBV11-2	TRBJ2-7
TGTGCCAGCAGCTCAACCTCGTCCTCAGATACGCAGTATTTT	CASSSTSSSDTQYF	.	.	TRBV13	TRBJ2-3
TGTGCCAGTAGCGCCGGGACTAGCGGGTTGAATGAGCAGTTCTTC	CASSAGTSGLNEQFF	.	TRBD2	TRBV19	TRBJ2-1
TGCGCCAGCAGCCAAGATGTTCGGGCGACAGGGGGGCAGTTCTTC	CASSQDVRATGGQFF	.	TRBD1	TRBV4-1	TRBJ2-1
TGTGCCAGCAGCCCGGGATCAGGGGACACCTACAATGAGCAGTTCTTC	CASSPGSGDTYNEQFF	.	.	TRBV11-1	TRBJ2-1
TGCGCCAGCAGCCAGGGTCCGGGACAGCCCTACGAGCAGTACTTC	CASSQGPGQPYEQYF	.	TRBD1	TRBV4-1	TRBJ2-7
TGCGCCAGCAGCTTGGGGTCCGGGGGAGAAGCTTTCTTT	CASSLGSGGEAFF	.	.	TRBV5-1	TRBJ1-1
TGTGCCAGTAGTATGGGCAGCTCCTACAATGAGCAGTTCTTC	CASSMGSSYNEQFF	.	.	TRBV19	TRBJ2-1
TGTGCCAGCAGTGAGACAGCAGTCTATGGCTACACCTTC	CASSETAVYGYTF	few	.	TRBV6-1	TRBJ1-2
TGTGCCAGCAGTTTTGTTCCGTCGGATGGCTACACCTTC	CASSFVPSDGYTF	.	.	TRBV28	TRBJ1-2
TGTGCCAGCAGCGCCGGACTAGCGGGAGCCGGCGAGCAGTACTTC	CASSAGLAGAGEQYF	.	TRBD2	TRBV7-8	TRBJ2-7
TGTGCCAGCAGTTTATGGCGAGGGGCCAATCAGCCCCAGCATTTT	CASSLWRGANQPQHF	.	.	TRBV28	TRBJ1-5
TGTGCCAGCAGCCTTAGGGGTTCCGATGAGCAGTTCTTC	CASSLRGSDEQFF	.	.	TRBV7-9	TRBJ2-1
TGTGCCAGCAGTTTAAGGGGGGCGCTCTACGAGCAGTACTTC	CASSLRGALYEQYF	.	.	TRBV28	TRBJ2-7
TGTGCCAGCAGCTCCGGGACAGGGCAGTTCTTC	CASSSGTGQFF	.	TRBD1	TRBV7-9	TRBJ2-1
TGTGCCAGCAGCAGGACAGCTCTTGGGGAAAAACTGTTTTTT	CASSRTALGEKLFF	once	.	TRBV6-1	TRBJ1-4
TGTGCCAGCACTCCGCTACGAGAAGCTGAAGCTTTCTTT	CASTPLREAEAFF	.	.	TRBV6-1	TRBJ1-1
TGCGCCGCCAGTGATGCTAGTTTCAATGAGCAGTTCTTC	CAASDASFNEQFF	.	.	TRBV10-2	TRBJ2-1
TGCAGCGCTGGGGACAGGGAGGGCAATCAGCCCCAGCATTTT	CSAGDREGNQPQHF	.	TRBD1	TRBV29-1	TRBJ1-5
TGTGCCAGTAGTATCTCCGGGACAGGGAACCGTGAAGCTTTCTTT	CASSISGTGNREAFF	.	TRBD1	TRBV19	TRBJ1-1
TGTGCCAGCAGTTTACTGGGTGGGACAGGGGGAGTAAACTATGGCTACACCTTC	CASSLLGGTGGVNYGYTF	.	TRBD1	TRBV27	TRBJ1-2
TGCGCCAGCAGCTATTCAGGAATCACTGAAGCTTTCTTT	CASSYSGITEAFF	few	.	TRBV5-1	TRBJ1-1
TGCGCCAGTGGACAGGGAACTGGGGCCAACGTCCTGACTTTC	CASGQGTGANVLTF	once	TRBD1	TRBV5-1	TRBJ2-6
TGTGCCAGCAGCTTAGGTCCTTCGAACACCGGGGAGCTGTTTTTT	CASSLGPSNTGELFF	.	.	TRBV7-3	TRBJ2-2
TGTGCCAGTAGTACCCGACTGGGCCCCGAGCAGTTCTTC	CASSTRLGPEQFF	.	.	TRBV19	TRBJ2-1
TGTGCCAGCAGCTTCGGTCCGGGGTCTGGCTACACCTTC	CASSFGPGSGYTF	.	.	TRBV4-2	TRBJ1-2
TGTGCCAGCAGCCAAGTTTCGAGATTACCCTACAATGAGCAGTTCTTC	CASSQVSRLPYNEQFF	.	.	TRBV14	TRBJ2-1
TGCGCCAGCAGTGCGGGTTCCGAGCAGTACTTC	CASSAGSEQYF	.	.	TRBV10-1	TRBJ2-7
TGTGCCAGCAGTTTACGGGGGGCGGGGAGAAGACCTTACGAGCAGTACTTC	CASSLRGAGRRPYEQYF	.	.	TRBV28	TRBJ2-7
TGTGCCAGCTCCCCTTACCGTCTGTTAGCGGGAGTAGCCGGGGAGCTGTTTTTT	CASSPYRLLAGVAGELFF	.	TRBD2	TRBV7-8	TRBJ2-2
TGTGCCAGCAGTTTTGACGGTCCCACAGATACGCAGTATTTT	CASSFDGPTDTQYF	.	.	TRBV28	TRBJ2-3
TGTGCCATCAGTCCAGACCGGGGTCAGCGCGCTGAAGCTTTCTTT	CAISPDRGQRAEAFF	.	.	TRBV10-3	TRBJ1-1
TGTGCCAGCAGTCCGATTCCCGGGAGCGCCTACGAGCAGTACTTC	CASSPIPGSAYEQYF	.	.	TRBV28	TRBJ2-7
TGCGCCAGCAGCCAGGCCGGGACAGCTACAGATACGCAGTATTTT	CASSQAGTATDTQYF	.	TRBD1	TRBV4-1	TRBJ2-3
TGCGCCAGCAGCCAAGGGACCGACAGATCTGGAAACACCATATATTTT	CASSQGTDRSGNTIYF	.	.	TRBV4-1	TRBJ1-3
TGTGCCAGCAGCGGTGGAGGGGGCGGTAGCTCCTACAATGAGCAGTTCTTC	CASSGGGGGSSYNEQFF	.	.	TRBV7-9	TRBJ2-1
TGTGCCAGCAGCTTAGCGGGAGCTCACGGAGATACGCAGTATTTT	CASSLAGAHGDTQYF	.	.	TRBV7-9	TRBJ2-3
TGTGCCAGCGGAAAAGATGTCACTAGCGGGGGGAACAATGAGCAGTTCTTC	CASGKDVTSGGNNEQFF	.	TRBD2	TRBV28	TRBJ2-1
TGTGCCAGCAGTAGAAGCGGAGGGGGGCATGAGCAGTTCTTC	CASSRSGGGHEQFF	.	.	TRBV27	TRBJ2-1
TGTGCCAGCAGCCAGCTGTCTAGCGGGAGTAAAGGAGATACGCAGTATTTT	CASSQLSSGSKGDTQYF	.	TRBD2	TRBV7-9	TRBJ2-3
TGTGCCAGTAGTCCCAGTGGGGGGAATACGCAGTATTTT	CASSPSGGNTQYF	few	.	TRBV19	TRBJ2-3
TGTGCCAGCAGTTTTTGGACTAGCGGGAGCAATGAGCAGTTCTTC	CASSFWTSGSNEQFF	large	TRBD2	TRBV28	TRBJ2-1
TGTGCCAGCAGCCAAGTGGGGACAGGGTGGGATGGCTACACCTTC	CASSQVGTGWDGYTF	.	TRBD1	TRBV4-2	TRBJ1-2